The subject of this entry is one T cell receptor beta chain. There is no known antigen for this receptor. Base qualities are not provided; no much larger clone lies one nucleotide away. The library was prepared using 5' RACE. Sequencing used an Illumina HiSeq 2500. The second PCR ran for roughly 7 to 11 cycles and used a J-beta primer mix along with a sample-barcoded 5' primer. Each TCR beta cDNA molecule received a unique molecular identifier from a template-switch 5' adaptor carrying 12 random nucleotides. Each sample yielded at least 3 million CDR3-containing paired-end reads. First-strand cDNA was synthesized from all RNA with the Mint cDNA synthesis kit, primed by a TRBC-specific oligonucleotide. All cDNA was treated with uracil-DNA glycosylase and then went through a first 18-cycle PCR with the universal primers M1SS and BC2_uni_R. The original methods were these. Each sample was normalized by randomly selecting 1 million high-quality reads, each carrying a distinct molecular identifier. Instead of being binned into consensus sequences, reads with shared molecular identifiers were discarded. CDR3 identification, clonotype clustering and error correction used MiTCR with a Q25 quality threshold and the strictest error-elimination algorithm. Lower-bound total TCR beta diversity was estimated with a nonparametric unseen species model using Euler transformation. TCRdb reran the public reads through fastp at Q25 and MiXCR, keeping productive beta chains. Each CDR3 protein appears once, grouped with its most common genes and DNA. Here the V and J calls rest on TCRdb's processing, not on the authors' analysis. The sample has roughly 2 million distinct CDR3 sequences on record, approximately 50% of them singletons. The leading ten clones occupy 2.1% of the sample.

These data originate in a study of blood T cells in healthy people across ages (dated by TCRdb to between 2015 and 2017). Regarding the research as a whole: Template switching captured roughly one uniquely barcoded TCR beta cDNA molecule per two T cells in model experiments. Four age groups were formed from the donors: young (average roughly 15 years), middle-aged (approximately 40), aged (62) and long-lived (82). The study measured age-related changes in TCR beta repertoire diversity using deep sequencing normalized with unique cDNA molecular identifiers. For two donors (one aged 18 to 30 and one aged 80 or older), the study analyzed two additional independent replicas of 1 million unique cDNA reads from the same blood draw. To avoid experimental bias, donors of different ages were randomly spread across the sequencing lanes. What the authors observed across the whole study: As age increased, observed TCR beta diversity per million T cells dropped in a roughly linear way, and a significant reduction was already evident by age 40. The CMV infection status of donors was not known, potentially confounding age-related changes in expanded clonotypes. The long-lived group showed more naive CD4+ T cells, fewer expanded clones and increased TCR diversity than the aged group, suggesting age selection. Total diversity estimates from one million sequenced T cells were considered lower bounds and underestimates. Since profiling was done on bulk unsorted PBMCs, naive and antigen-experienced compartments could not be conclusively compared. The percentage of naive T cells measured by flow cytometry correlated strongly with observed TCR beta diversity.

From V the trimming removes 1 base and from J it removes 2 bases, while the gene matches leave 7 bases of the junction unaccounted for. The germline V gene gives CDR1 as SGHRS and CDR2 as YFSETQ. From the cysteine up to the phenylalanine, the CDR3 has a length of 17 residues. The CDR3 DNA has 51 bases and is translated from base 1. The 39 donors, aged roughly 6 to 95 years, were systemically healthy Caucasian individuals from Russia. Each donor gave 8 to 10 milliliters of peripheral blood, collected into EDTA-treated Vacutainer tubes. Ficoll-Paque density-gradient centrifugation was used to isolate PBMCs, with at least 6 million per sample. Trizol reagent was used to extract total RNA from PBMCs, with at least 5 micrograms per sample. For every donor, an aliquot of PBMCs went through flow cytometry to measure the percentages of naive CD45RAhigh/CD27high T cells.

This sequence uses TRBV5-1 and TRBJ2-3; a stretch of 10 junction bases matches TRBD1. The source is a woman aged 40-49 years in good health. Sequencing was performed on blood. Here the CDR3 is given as CASSLYGTGAYTDTQYF. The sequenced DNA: TGCGCCAGCAGCTTGTATGGGACAGGGGCGTACACAGATACGCAGTATTTT.